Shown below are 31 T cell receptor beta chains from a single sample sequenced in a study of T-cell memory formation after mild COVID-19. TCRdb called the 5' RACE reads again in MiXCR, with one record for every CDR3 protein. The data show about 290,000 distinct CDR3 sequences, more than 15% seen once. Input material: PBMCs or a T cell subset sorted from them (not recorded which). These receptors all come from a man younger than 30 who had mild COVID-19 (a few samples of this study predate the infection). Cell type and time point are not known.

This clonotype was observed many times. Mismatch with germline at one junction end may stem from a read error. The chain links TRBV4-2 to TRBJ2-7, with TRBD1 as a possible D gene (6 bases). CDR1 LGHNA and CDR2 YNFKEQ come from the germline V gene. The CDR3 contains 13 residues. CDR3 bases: TGTGCCAGCAGCTTAGAGAGAGGATCAGGGGTTTCTTTC. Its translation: CASSLERGSGVSF.

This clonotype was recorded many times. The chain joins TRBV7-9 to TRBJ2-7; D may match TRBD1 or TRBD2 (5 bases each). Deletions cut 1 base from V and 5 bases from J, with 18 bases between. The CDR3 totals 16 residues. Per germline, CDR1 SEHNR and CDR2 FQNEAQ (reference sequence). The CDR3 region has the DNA TGTGCCAGCAGCTTAGGAACGACCGGGGCGGGCGACGAGCAGTACTTC. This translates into CASSLGTTGAGDEQYF.

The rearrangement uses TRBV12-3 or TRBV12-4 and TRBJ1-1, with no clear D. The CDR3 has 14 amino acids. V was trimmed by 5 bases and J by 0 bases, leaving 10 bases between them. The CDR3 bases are TGTGCCAGCAGTACGGACGGACTGAACACTGAAGCTTTCTTT. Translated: CASSTDGLNTEAFF.

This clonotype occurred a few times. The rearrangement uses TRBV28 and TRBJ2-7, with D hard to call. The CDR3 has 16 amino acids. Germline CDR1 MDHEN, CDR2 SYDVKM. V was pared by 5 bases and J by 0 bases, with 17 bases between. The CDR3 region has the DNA TGTGCCAGCAGTCAACCAGTGGGCGATAGCTCCTACGAGCAGTACGTC. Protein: CASSQPVGDSSYEQYV.

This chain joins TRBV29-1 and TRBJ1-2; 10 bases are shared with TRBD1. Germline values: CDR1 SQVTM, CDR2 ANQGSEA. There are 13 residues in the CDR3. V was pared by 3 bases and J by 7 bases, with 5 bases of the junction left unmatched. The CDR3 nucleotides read TGCAGCGTTGATAGACAGGGGGCGAGTGGCTACACCTTC. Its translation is CSVDRQGASGYTF.

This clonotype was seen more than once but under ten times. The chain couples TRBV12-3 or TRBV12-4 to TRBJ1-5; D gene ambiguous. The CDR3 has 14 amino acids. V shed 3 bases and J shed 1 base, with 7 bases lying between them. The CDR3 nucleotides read TGTGCCAGCAGTTTCGGCATCAGCAATCAGCCCCAGCATTTT. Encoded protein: CASSFGISNQPQHF.

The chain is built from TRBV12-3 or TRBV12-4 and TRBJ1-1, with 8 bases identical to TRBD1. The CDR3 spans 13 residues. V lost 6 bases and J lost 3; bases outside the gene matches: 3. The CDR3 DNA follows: TGTGCCAGCAGCCCCAGGGGGCACACTGAAGCTTTCTTT. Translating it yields CASSPRGHTEAFF.

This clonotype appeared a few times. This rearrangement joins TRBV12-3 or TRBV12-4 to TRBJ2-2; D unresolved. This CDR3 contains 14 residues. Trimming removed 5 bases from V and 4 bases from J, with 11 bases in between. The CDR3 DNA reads TGTGCCAGCAGTCCGACGGGTGGCACCGGGGAGCTGTTTTTT. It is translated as CASSPTGGTGELFF.

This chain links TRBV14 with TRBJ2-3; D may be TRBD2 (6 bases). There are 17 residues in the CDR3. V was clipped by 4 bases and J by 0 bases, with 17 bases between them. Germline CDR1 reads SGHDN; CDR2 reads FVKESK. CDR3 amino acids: CASSRRRAGISTDTQYF. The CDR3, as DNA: TGTGCCAGCAGCCGCCGCCGGGCGGGGATTAGCACAGATACGCAGTATTTT.

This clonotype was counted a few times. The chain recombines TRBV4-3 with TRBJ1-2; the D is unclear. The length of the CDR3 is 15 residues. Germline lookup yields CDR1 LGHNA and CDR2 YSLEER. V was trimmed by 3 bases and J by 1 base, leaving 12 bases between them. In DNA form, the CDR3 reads TGCGCCAGCAGCCAGGAAAGGCAATATAACTATGGCTACACCTTC. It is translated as CASSQERQYNYGYTF.

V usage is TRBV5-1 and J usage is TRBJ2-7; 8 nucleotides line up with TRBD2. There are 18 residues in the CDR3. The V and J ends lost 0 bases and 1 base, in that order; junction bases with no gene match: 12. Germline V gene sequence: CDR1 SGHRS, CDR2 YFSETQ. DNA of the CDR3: TGCGCCAGCAGCTTGGCTCCCCCTAGCGGGCCTAGTTCCTACGAGCAGTACTTC. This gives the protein CASSLAPPSGPSSYEQYF.

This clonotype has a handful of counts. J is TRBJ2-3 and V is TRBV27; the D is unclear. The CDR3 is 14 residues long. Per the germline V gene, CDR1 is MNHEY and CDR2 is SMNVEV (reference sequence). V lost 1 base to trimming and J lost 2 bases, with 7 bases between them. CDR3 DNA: TGTGCCAGCAGTTTATTACGGCCCACAGATACGCAGTATTTT. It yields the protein CASSLLRPTDTQYF.

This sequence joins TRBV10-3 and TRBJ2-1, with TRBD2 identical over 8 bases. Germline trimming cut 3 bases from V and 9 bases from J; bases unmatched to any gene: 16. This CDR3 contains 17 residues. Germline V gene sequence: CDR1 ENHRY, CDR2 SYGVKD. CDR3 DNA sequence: TGTGCCATCAGTGATGGGTTAGCGGGGCCCGGATGGAGTGAGCAGTTCTTC. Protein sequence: CAISDGLAGPGWSEQFF.

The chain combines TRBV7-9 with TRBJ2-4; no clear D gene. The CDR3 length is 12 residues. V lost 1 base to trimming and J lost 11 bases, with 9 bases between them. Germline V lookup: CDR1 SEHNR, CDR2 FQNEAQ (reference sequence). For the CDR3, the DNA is TGTGCCAGCAGCTTAGATGGTGGTTTTCAGTACTTC. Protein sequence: CASSLDGGFQYF.

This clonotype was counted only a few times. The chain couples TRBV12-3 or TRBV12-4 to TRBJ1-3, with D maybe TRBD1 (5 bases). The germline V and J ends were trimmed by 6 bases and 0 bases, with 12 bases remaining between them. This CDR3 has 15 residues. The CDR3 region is CASSGTGPSGNTIYF. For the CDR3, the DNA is TGTGCCAGCAGCGGGACCGGACCCTCTGGAAACACCATATATTTT.

This chain's CDR3 is CASRITRDSGANVLTF. The CDR3 nucleotides are TGTGCCAGCAGGATAACCAGGGACTCTGGGGCCAACGTCCTGACTTTC. The chain links TRBV5-4 to TRBJ2-6; tentative D call: TRBD1 (5 bases). Germline V gene data show CDR1 as SGHNT and CDR2 as YYREEE (reference sequence). V gave up 5 bases and J gave up 0 bases, with 12 bases separating them. This CDR3 has 16 residues.

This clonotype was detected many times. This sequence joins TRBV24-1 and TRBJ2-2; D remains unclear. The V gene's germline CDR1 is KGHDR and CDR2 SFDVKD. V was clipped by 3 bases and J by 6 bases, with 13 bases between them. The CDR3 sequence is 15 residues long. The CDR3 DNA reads TGTGCCACCAGTGATGAGAGTAGGACCTCCGGGGAGCTGTTTTTT. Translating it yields CATSDESRTSGELFF.

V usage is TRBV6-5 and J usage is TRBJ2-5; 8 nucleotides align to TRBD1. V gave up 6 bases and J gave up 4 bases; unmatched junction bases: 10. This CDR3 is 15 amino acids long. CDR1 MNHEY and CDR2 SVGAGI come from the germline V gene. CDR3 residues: CASRGTGTGRETQYF. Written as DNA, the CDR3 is TGTGCCAGCAGAGGAACCGGGACAGGAAGAGAGACCCAGTACTTC.

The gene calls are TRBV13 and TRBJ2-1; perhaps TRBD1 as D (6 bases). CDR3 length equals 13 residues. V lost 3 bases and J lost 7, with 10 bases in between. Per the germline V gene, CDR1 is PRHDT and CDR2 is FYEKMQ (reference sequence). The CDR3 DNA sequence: TGTGCCAGCAGCTTCGGACAGCAGAATGAGCAGTTCTTC. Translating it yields CASSFGQQNEQFF.

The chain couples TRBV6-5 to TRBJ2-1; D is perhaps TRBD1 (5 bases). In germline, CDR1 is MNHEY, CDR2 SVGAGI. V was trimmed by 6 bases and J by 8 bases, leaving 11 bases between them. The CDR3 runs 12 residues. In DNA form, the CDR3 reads TGTGCCAGCAGGAGGTCCAGGGATGAGCAGTTCTTC. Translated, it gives CASRRSRDEQFF.

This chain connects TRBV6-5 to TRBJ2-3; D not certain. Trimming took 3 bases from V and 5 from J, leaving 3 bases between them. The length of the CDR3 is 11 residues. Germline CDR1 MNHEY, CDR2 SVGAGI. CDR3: CASSYIDTQYF. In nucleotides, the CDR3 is TGTGCCAGCAGTTATATAGATACGCAGTATTTT.

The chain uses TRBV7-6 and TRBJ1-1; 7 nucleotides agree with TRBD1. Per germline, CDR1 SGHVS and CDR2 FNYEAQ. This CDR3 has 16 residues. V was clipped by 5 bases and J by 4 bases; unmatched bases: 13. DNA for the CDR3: TGTGCCAGCAGCCCGTTACTACAGGGGAGAGGCACTGAAGCTTTCTTT. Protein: CASSPLLQGRGTEAFF.

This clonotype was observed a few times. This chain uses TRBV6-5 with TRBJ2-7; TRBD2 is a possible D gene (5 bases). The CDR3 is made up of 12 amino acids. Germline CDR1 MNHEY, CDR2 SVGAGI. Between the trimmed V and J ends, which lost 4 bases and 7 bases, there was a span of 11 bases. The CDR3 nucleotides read TGTGCCAGCAGTTCGGGTGGGAGTGAGCAGTACTTC. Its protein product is CASSSGGSEQYF.

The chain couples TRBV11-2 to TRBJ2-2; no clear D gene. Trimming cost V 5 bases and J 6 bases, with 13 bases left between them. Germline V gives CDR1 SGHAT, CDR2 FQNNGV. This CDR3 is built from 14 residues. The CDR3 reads CASSRIPRPGELFF. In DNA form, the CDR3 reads TGTGCCAGCAGCCGTATTCCACGGCCCGGGGAGCTGTTTTTT.

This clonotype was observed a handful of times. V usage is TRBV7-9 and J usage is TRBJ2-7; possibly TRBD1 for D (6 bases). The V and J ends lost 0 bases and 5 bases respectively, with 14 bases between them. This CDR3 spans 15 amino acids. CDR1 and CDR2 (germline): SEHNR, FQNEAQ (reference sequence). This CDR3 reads CASSLATPGVDEQYF. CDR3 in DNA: TGTGCCAGCAGCTTAGCGACCCCAGGGGTGGACGAGCAGTACTTC.

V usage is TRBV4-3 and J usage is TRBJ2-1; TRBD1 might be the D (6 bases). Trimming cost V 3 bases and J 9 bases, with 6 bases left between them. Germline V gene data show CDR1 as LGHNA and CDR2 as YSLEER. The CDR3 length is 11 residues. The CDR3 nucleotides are TGCGCCAGCAGCCACAGGGGTGAGCAGTTCTTC. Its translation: CASSHRGEQFF.

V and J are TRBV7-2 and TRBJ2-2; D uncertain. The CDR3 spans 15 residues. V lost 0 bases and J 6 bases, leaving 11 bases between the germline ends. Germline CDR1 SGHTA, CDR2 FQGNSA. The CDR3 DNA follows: TGTGCCAGCAGCTTAGCGCTCACTGGCCCCGGGGAGCTGTTTTTT. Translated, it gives CASSLALTGPGELFF. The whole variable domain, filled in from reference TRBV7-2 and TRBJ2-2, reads GAGVSQSPSNKVTEKGKDVELRCDPISGHTALYWYRQSLGQGLEFLIYFQGNSAPDKSGLPSDRFSAERTGGSVSTLTIQRTQQEDSAVYLCASSLALTGPGELFFGEGSRLTVL.

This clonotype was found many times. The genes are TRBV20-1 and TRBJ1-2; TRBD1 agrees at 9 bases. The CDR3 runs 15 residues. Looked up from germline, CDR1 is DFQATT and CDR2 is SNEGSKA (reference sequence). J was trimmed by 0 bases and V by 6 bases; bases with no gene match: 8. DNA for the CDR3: TGCAGTGCCCCCACAGGGGGCTCAGCTAACTATGGCTACACCTTC. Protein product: CSAPTGGSANYGYTF.

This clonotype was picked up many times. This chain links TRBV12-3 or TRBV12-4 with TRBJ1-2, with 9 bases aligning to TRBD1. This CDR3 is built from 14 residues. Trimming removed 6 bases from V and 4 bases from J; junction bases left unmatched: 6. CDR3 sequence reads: CASSPDRGSYGYTF. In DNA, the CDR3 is TGTGCCAGCAGCCCGGACAGGGGAAGCTATGGCTACACCTTC.

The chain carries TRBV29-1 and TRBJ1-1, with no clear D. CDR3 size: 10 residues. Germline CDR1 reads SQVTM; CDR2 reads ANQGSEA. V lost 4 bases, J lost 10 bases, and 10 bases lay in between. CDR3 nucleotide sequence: TGCAGCGTTGCATCCACCGGAGCTTTCTTT. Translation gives CSVASTGAFF.

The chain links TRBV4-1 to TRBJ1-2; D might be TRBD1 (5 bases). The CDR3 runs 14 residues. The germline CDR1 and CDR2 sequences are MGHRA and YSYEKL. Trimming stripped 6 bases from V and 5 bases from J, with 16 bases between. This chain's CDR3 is CASRTMQGVYGYTF. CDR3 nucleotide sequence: TGCGCCAGCAGAACCATGCAGGGCGTATATGGCTACACCTTC.